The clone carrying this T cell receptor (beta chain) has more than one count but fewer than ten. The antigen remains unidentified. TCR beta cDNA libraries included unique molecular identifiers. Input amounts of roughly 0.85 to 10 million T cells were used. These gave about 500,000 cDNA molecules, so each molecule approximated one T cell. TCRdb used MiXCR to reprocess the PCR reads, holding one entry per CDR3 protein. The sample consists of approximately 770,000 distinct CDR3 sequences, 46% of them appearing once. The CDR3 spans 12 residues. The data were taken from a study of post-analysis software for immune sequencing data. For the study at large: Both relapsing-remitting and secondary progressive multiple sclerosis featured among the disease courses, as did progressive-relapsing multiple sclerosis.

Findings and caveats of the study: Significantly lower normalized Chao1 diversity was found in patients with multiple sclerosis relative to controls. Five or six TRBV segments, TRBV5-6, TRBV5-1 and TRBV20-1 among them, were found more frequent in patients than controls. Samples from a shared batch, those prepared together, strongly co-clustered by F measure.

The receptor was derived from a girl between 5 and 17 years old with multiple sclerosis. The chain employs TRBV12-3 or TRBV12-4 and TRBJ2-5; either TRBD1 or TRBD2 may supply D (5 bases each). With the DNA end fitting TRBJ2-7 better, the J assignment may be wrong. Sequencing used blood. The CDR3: CASSEMGVEQYF. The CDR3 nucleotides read TGTGCCAGCAGTGAAATGGGGGTCGAGCAGTACTTC.